This entry lists 26 T cell receptor beta chains sequenced from one sample in a study of T cell changes during pregnancy in multiple sclerosis. Profiled with immunoSEQ multiplex PCR; TCRdb holds only in-frame clones, not every one. The sample consists of some 39,000 clones, 90% to 95% of them appearing once. The material was CD4+ T cells from peripheral blood mononuclear cells, obtained in the second trimester of pregnancy. These receptors originate from a female donor in good health, enrolled as a control in a pregnancy study.

This chain joins TRBV4-3 and TRBJ1-4; D unclear. V dropped 6 bases and J dropped 7 bases, with 15 bases sitting between them. Germline-derived CDR1 and CDR2 are LGHNA and YSLEER. CDR3 length: 14 amino acids. DNA of the CDR3: TGCGCCAGCAGTCCCGGTTATCAAAGTGAAAAACTGTTTTTT. Its protein product is CASSPGYQSEKLFF.

The chain recombines TRBV4-2 with TRBJ2-1; 9 bases align to TRBD2. This CDR3 has 15 residues. The trim removed 0 bases at V and 7 bases at J, leaving 4 bases unmatched. CDR1 and CDR2 from the germline V gene are LGHNA and YNFKEQ. Here the CDR3 DNA reads TGTGCCAGCAGCCAAGAGCTAGCGGGGTGGAATGAGCAGTTCTTC. Residues: CASSQELAGWNEQFF.

This chain joins TRBV28 and TRBJ1-4; TRBD1 matches at 9 bases. CDR1 is MDHEN, CDR2 SYDVKM, per germline. Germline trimming cut 5 bases from V and 7 bases from J; bases unmatched to any gene: 5. The CDR3 consists of 14 residues. Here the CDR3 DNA reads TGTGCCAGCAGTAACAGGGGGCAGGTTGAAAAACTGTTTTTT. Translating it yields CASSNRGQVEKLFF.

The chain employs TRBV7-3 and TRBJ2-2, with TRBD1 matching over 8 bases. The CDR3 has 16 amino acids. The trim removed 2 bases at V and 4 bases at J, leaving 6 bases unmatched. Per the germline V gene, CDR1 is SGHTA and CDR2 is FQGTGA. The CDR3 DNA follows: TGTGCCAGCAGCTTAGCAGGGGGCGCGGGCACCGGGGAGCTGTTTTTT. Encoded protein: CASSLAGGAGTGELFF. The whole variable domain, filled in from reference TRBV7-3 and TRBJ2-2, reads GAGVSQTPSNKVTEKGKYVELRCDPISGHTALYWYRQSLGQGPEFLIYFQGTGAADDSGLPNDRFFAVRPEGSVSTLKIQRTERGDSAVYLCASSLAGGAGTGELFFGEGSRLTVL.

V usage is TRBV4-3 and J usage is TRBJ2-7; no firm D call. CDR1 is LGHNA and CDR2 is YSLEER in the germline V gene. V was clipped by 1 base and J by 3 bases, with 7 bases between them. This CDR3 is built from 13 residues. The CDR3 DNA reads as TGCGCCAGCAGCCAAGGCGTCTACTACGAGCAGTACTTC. Amino acid sequence: CASSQGVYYEQYF.

V usage is TRBV6-5 and J usage is TRBJ1-1; a possible D gene is TRBD1 (6 bases). V shed 2 bases and J shed 10 bases, with 20 bases lying between them. The CDR3 spans 15 residues. Germline V gene data show CDR1 as MNHEY and CDR2 as SVGAGI. CDR3 nucleotides: TGTGCCAGCAGTTACGTCTCCGGGACACCGGATCTAGCTTTCTTT. Translated: CASSYVSGTPDLAFF.

Written as DNA, the CDR3 is TGCAGCGTTACCGGCGGATACTCTGGAAACACCATATATTTT. Residues: CSVTGGYSGNTIYF. The rearrangement joins TRBV29-1 to TRBJ1-3; no clear D. The CDR3 extends over 14 amino acids. V shed 5 bases and J shed 0 bases, with 11 bases lying between them. CDR1 and CDR2 from the germline V gene are SQVTM and ANQGSEA.

This chain connects TRBV7-2 to TRBJ2-7; 12 bases fit TRBD2. In germline, CDR1 is SGHTA, CDR2 FQGNSA. CDR3 length equals 17 residues. With 5 bases clipped from V and 10 bases from J, the junction kept 18 bases outside the gene matches. For the CDR3, the DNA is TGTGCCAGCAGCGTTAGTGGGGGTGCTAGCGGGGGGGCCAATCAGTACTTC. Amino acid sequence: CASSVSGGASGGANQYF.

The chain combines TRBV6-6 with TRBJ2-5; 9 positions agree with TRBD2. The CDR3 sequence is 15 residues long. The V and J ends lost 0 bases and 4 bases, in that order; junction bases with no gene match: 3. Germline CDR1 reads MNHNY; CDR2 reads SVGAGI (reference sequence). In DNA form, the CDR3 reads TGTGCCAGCAGTTACTCGAGCGGGGGGCCAGAGACCCAGTACTTC. Its translation: CASSYSSGGPETQYF.

The chain employs TRBV29-1 and TRBJ2-2; 8 bases are a match to TRBD1. The CDR3 runs to 16 residues. Germline loops: CDR1 SQVTM, CDR2 ANQGSEA. J was trimmed by 2 bases and V by 0 bases; bases with no gene match: 5. The CDR3 bases are TGCAGCGTTGAAGATCCTGGACAGGGAAACACCGGGGAGCTGTTTTTT. This sequence encodes CSVEDPGQGNTGELFF.

The rearrangement joins TRBV6-1 to TRBJ2-2; D is unresolved. Germline values: CDR1 MNHNS, CDR2 SASEGT. Trimming cost V 7 bases and J 0 bases, with 9 bases left between them. The CDR3 covers 14 residues. The CDR3 loop reads CASTPTTNTGELFF. The CDR3 DNA sequence: TGTGCCAGCACACCGACAACGAACACCGGGGAGCTGTTTTTT.

The CDR3 protein is CASSATSAGGQETQYF. DNA for the CDR3: TGTGCCAGCAGCGCCACTTCGGCGGGGGGGCAAGAGACCCAGTACTTC. The J gene is TRBJ2-5, the V gene TRBV9, with TRBD2 matching 9 bases. The ends lost 3 bases at V and 2 bases at J; junction bases unmatched: 8. CDR1 is SGDLS, CDR2 YYNGEE, per germline. The CDR3 spans 16 residues.

In DNA form, the CDR3 reads TGCAGCGTTCCCTCGGAGGGGGGGAGCACAGATACGCAGTATTTT. It translates to CSVPSEGGSTDTQYF. This sequence joins TRBV29-1 and TRBJ2-3, with a weak D call TRBD2 (7 bases). The germline gives CDR1 SQVTM, CDR2 ANQGSEA. V was clipped by 5 bases and J by 0 bases, with 15 bases between them. The CDR3 is 15 amino acids.

The chain is built from TRBV28 and TRBJ1-2; 7 bases are a match to TRBD1. This CDR3 has 13 amino acids. The germline V gene has CDR1 MDHEN and CDR2 SYDVKM. With V trimmed by 5 bases and J by 4 bases, 4 bases remained unmatched. CDR3 sequence: CASSRTGTYGYTF. CDR3 sequence (DNA): TGTGCCAGCAGTAGGACAGGCACCTATGGCTACACCTTC.

The chain is built from TRBV11-2 and TRBJ1-2, with TRBD1 identical over 7 bases. This CDR3 has 16 residues. The germline V gene encodes CDR1 SGHAT and CDR2 FQNNGV. The ends lost 5 bases at V and 4 bases at J; junction bases unmatched: 13. In DNA form, the CDR3 reads TGTGCCAGCAGCCCCCTAGGGGGCGATGGAACCTATGGCTACACCTTC. It codes for CASSPLGGDGTYGYTF. The variable domain in full, completed from reference TRBV11-2 and TRBJ1-2, reads EAGVAQSPRYKIIEKRQSVAFWCNPISGHATLYWYQQILGQGPKLLIQFQNNGVVDDSQLPKDRFSAERLKGVDSTLKIQPAKLEDSAVYLCASSPLGGDGTYGYTFGSGTRLTVV.

This chain uses TRBV6-5 with TRBJ1-2, with unresolved D. The CDR3 runs to 15 residues. Trimming pared 5 bases from V and 0 bases from J, leaving 13 bases between. Germline V gene data show CDR1 as MNHEY and CDR2 as SVGAGI. The CDR3 is CASSPRILANYGYTF. CDR3 DNA: TGTGCCAGCAGTCCTAGGATCTTAGCTAACTATGGCTACACCTTC.

V usage is TRBV7-2 and J usage is TRBJ1-2, with TRBD1 matching 9 bases. The CDR3 is 16 amino acids. Germline CDR1 is SGHTA and CDR2 is FQGNSA. V lost 0 bases, J lost 0 bases, and 2 bases stayed unmatched. In DNA, the CDR3 is TGTGCCAGCAGCTTAGCGGGACAGGGTGCTAACTATGGCTACACCTTC. This codes for CASSLAGQGANYGYTF.

The gene calls are TRBV29-1 and TRBJ2-7; 8 nucleotides line up with TRBD2. Germline V gives CDR1 SQVTM, CDR2 ANQGSEA. This CDR3 is built from 13 residues. After removal of 6 bases from V and 0 bases from J, the junction contained 4 bases not matched to a gene. CDR3 in DNA: TGCAGCGTGAGCGGGGGAGTCTCCTACGAGCAGTACTTC. This sequence encodes CSVSGGVSYEQYF.

This chain links TRBV11-3 with TRBJ1-1; tentative D call: TRBD1 (5 bases). This CDR3 comprises 15 residues. The V end was cut by 1 base, the J end by 4 bases, with 13 bases between. From germline, CDR1 is SGHNT and CDR2 YENEEA. The CDR3 protein is CASSLGQGKTTEAFF. The CDR3, as DNA: TGTGCCAGCAGCTTAGGGCAGGGTAAGACCACTGAAGCTTTCTTT.

CDR3 sequence: CASRMGGESDTQYF. Here the CDR3 DNA reads TGTGCCAGCAGAATGGGGGGGGAATCAGATACGCAGTATTTT. The chain joins TRBV28 to TRBJ2-3, with TRBD2 identical over 7 bases. CDR3 length: 14 residues. Germline lookup yields CDR1 MDHEN and CDR2 SYDVKM. V was clipped by 6 bases and J by 4 bases; unmatched bases: 7.

Note on this clone: Germline is not matched at one junction end, which may reflect a read error. J is TRBJ2-2 and V is TRBV4-3; 9 bases are a match to TRBD2. This CDR3 is 19 amino acids long. CDR1 is LGHNA, CDR2 YSLEER, per germline. In DNA, the CDR3 is TGCGCCAGCAGCCAAGATCGAGGCGGGGGGGATCTGGGTACCGGCGAGCTGTTTTTT. Amino acid sequence: CASSQDRGGGDLGTGELFF.

The gene calls are TRBV7-9 and TRBJ1-3; a possible D gene is TRBD1 (5 bases). V gave up 3 bases and J gave up 0 bases, with 9 bases separating them. This CDR3 is 15 amino acids long. From germline, CDR1 is SEHNR and CDR2 FQNEAQ (reference sequence). CDR3 residues: CASSLETASGNTIYF. CDR3 in DNA: TGTGCCAGCAGCTTGGAGACAGCCTCTGGAAACACCATATATTTT.

This chain joins TRBV20-1 and TRBJ2-2; no definite D call. CDR1 and CDR2 from the germline V gene are DFQATT and SNEGSKA (reference sequence). Trimming removed 3 bases from V and 6 bases from J, with 5 bases in between. CDR3 length: 11 amino acids. CDR3 residues: CSASRSGELFF. Written as DNA, the CDR3 is TGCAGTGCTAGCCGTTCCGGGGAGCTGTTTTTT.

This rearrangement joins TRBV19 to TRBJ2-3, with a tentative D call TRBD2 (6 bases). Trimming removed 2 bases from V and 1 base from J, with 16 bases in between. The CDR3 spans 17 residues. The germline gives CDR1 LNHDA, CDR2 SQIVND (reference sequence). CDR3 amino acids: CASSITPRASGTDTQYF. Here the CDR3 DNA reads TGTGCCAGTAGTATAACCCCGCGTGCTAGCGGCACAGATACGCAGTATTTT.

The chain couples TRBV6-1 to TRBJ2-3, with 11 bases that match TRBD2. Trimming took 4 bases from V and 1 from J; bases not matched to a gene: 4. This CDR3 spans 16 amino acids. Per the germline V gene, CDR1 is MNHNS and CDR2 is SASEGT. The CDR3 protein is CASSGGLAVRTDTQYF. CDR3 nucleotides: TGTGCCAGCAGTGGGGGACTAGCGGTGCGCACAGATACGCAGTATTTT.

The rearrangement joins TRBV18 to TRBJ2-5, with D hard to call. CDR3 length: 14 amino acids. The V and J ends lost 2 bases and 4 bases respectively, with 11 bases between them. From germline, CDR1 is KGHSH and CDR2 LQKENI. The CDR3 DNA reads TGTGCCAGCTCACCAGAAAGAGCGCCAGAGACCCAGTACTTC. It is translated as CASSPERAPETQYF.